This T cell receptor (beta chain) was found in a study of technical replicates of blood from a handful of donors. Germline assignment: CDR1 SGDLS and CDR2 YYNGEE. The V end was cut by 4 bases, the J end by 12 bases, with 16 bases between. The CDR3 totals 12 residues. Repertoires were generated with immunoSEQ multiplex PCR, while TCRdb's copy carries only in-frame clones and drops some. The repertoire has about 79,000 clones, around 94% of them found once; the top ten carry 0.26%. The receptor comes from a human donor in good health. The sample consisted of T cells isolated from PBMCs. The chain combines TRBV9 with TRBJ1-2; no clear D gene. DNA of the CDR3: TGTGCCAGCAGCCGTGGGAGTGCCTCGAACACCTTC. Residues: CASSRGSASNTF.